This T cell receptor beta chain came from a study of blood T cell repertoires in COVID-19. Repertoires were generated with immunoSEQ multiplex PCR, while TCRdb's copy carries only in-frame clones and drops some. The profile shows over 70,000 clones, 60% to 85% of them singletons. This clone was seen once. V shed 0 bases and J 9 bases; nucleotides not matched to a gene: 5. Germline CDR1 is LNHDA and CDR2 is SQIVND (reference sequence). CDR3 length: 14 amino acids. The genes are TRBV19 and TRBJ2-1, with TRBD1 matching over 7 bases. Sequencing was carried out using peripheral blood. The TCR was taken from a woman of 80 years or more with acute or convalescent COVID-19. The DNA of the CDR3 is TGTGCCAGTAGTATAGAACACAGGGGCAGTGAGCAGTTCTTC. It translates to CASSIEHRGSEQFF.